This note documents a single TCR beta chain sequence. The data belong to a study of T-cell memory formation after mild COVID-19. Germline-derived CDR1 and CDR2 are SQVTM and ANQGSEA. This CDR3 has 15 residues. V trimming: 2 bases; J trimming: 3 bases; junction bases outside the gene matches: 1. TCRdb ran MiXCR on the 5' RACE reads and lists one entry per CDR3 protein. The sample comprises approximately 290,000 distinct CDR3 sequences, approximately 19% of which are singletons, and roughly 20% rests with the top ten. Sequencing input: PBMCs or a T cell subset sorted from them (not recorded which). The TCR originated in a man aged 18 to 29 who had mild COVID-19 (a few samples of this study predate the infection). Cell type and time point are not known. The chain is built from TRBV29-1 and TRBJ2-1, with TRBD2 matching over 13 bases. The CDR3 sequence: CSVEWTSGGYNEQFF. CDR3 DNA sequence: TGCAGCGTTGAATGGACTAGCGGGGGCTACAATGAGCAGTTCTTC.